A selection of T cell receptor beta chains follows, all from one sample in a study of neurological immune-mediated disorders. TCRdb passed the 5' RACE reads through MiXCR, listing each CDR3 protein once. The sample lists tens of thousands of distinct CDR3 sequences; 3% to 3.5% were seen once. The sample taken for sequencing was PBMCs. The receptors here all came from a woman in her fifties or sixties with multiple sclerosis. CDR3s include the opening cysteine and the closing phenylalanine or tryptophan. The D gene is left open where the match is weak. Clone size is given as once, few or many counts, or a class when the clone is expanded.

-,many,TRBJ2-7,TRBV30,CAWSVSAYEQYF,TGTGCCTGGAGTGTATCCGCCTACGAGCAGTACTTC
-,many,TRBJ2-5,TRBV5-1,CASSLGDFGKTQYF,TGCGCCAGCAGCTTGGGAGACTTCGGGAAGACCCAGTACTTC
TRBD1,many,TRBJ2-5,TRBV14,CASSGRDSQETQYF,TGTGCCAGCAGCGGTCGGGACAGCCAAGAGACCCAGTACTTC
-,many,TRBJ1-1,TRBV9,CASSGLGRANTEAFF,TGTGCCAGCAGCGGACTGGGACGTGCGAACACTGAAGCTTTCTTT
-,many,TRBJ2-3,TRBV6-5,CASSSWTVSTDTQYF,TGTGCCAGCAGTTCCTGGACGGTTAGCACAGATACGCAGTATTTT
TRBD2,many,TRBJ2-7,TRBV5-1,CASSLAQASGDSYEQYF,TGCGCCAGCAGCTTGGCACAGGCTAGCGGGGACTCCTACGAGCAGTACTTC
-,medium-sized,TRBJ1-5,TRBV20-1,CSAIGAGLGIQPQHF,TGCAGTGCTATAGGGGCGGGCCTCGGGATTCAGCCCCAGCATTTT
-,many,TRBJ2-3,TRBV12-3/TRBV12-4,CASTVTDTQYF,TGTGCCAGCACCGTCACAGATACGCAGTATTTT
-,many,TRBJ2-7,TRBV7-9,CASSLAATSYEQYF,TGTGCCAGCAGCTTAGCTGCCACCTCCTACGAGCAGTACTTC
-,medium-sized,TRBJ1-1,TRBV5-1,CASSLSAGPNTEAFF,TGCGCCAGCAGCTTGTCGGCAGGGCCGAACACTGAAGCTTTCTTT
-,many,TRBJ2-1,TRBV24-1,CATSDYGEQFF,TGTGCCACCAGTGATTACGGTGAGCAGTTCTTC
-,many,TRBJ2-1,TRBV6-5,CASSYRRQGGNEQFF,TGTGCCAGCAGTTACCGTCGGCAGGGTGGTAATGAGCAGTTCTTC
-,many,TRBJ2-5,TRBV5-1,CASSLGQLQETQYF,TGCGCCAGCAGCTTAGGACAGCTCCAAGAGACCCAGTACTTC
-,many,TRBJ1-2,TRBV9,CASSPIDGYTF,TGTGCCAGCAGCCCTATCGATGGCTACACCTTC